This TCR beta chain comes out of a study of T cell responses to AZD1222 COVID-19 vaccine. Study-wide findings and caveats: The sample set comprised mostly white British donors with more females, and clonal diversity was possibly underestimated. Repertoire collection took place solely once the T cell response had peaked.

Germline assignment: CDR1 SGHVS and CDR2 FQNEAQ. The V and J ends lost 3 bases and 7 bases respectively, with 10 bases between them. The length of the CDR3 is 13 residues. Worth noting for this clone: Antigen specificity is unknown.

The assay was immunoSEQ multiplex PCR, and TCRdb's table has in-frame clones only and misses some. Of around 100,000 clones detected, roughly 84% appear once; the ten largest clones hold 15% to 20%. This TCR was recovered from an adult in good health. V usage is TRBV7-8 and J usage is TRBJ1-5; D is perhaps TRBD1 (6 bases). Sequenced here: peripheral blood, sampled on day 0 of AZD1222 vaccination. The CDR3 DNA follows: TGTGCCAGCAGCTTCCAGGGGAACCAGCCCCAGCATTTT. It encodes CASSFQGNQPQHF.